The clone carrying this T cell receptor beta chain has a handful of counts. Antigen unknown. The CDR3 has 14 residues. Germline assignment: CDR1 ENHRY and CDR2 SYGVKD. V shed 8 bases and J 1 base; nucleotides not matched to a gene: 1. This specimen comes from a study of cytomegalovirus exposure and HLA in healthy donors. The protocol was immunoSEQ multiplex PCR, while the TCRdb copy is restricted to in-frame clones and leaves out a portion. The table includes 200,000 or so clones, more than 65% detected once. Study-wide findings and caveats: Subsequent analysis revealed that first-cohort TCR clusters tended to co-occur in the 120 or so validation repertoires. The authors enumerated 180 or so TCR beta chains as linked to cytomegalovirus.

The sample comprised PBMCs. V is TRBV10-3 and J is TRBJ2-2, with 10 positions matching TRBD2. This sequence was found in a woman in her 30s in good health and CMV-seropositive. The CDR3 spells CAIGLAENTGELFF. The CDR3 DNA is TGTGCCATCGGACTAGCGGAGAACACCGGGGAGCTGTTTTTT.